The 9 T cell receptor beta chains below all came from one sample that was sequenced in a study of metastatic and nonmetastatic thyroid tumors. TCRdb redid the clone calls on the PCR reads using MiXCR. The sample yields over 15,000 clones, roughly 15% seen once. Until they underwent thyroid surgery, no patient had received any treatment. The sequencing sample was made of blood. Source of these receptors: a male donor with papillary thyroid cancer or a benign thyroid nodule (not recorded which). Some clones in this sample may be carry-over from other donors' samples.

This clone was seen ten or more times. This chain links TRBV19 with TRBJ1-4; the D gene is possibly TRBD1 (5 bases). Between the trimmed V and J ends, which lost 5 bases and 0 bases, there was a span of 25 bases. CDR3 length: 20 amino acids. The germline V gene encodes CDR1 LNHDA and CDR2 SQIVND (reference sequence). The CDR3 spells CASSHSWWRGVEATNEKLFF. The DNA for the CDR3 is TGTGCCAGTAGTCATTCCTGGTGGCGGGGGGTAGAAGCAACTAATGAAAAACTGTTTTTT. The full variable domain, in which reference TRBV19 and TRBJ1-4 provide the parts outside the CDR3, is DGGITQSPKYLFRKEGQNVTLSCEQNLNHDAMYWYRQDPGQGLRLIYYSQIVNDFQKGDIAEGYSVSREKKESFPLTVTSAQKNPTAFYLCASSHSWWRGVEATNEKLFFGSGTQLSVL.

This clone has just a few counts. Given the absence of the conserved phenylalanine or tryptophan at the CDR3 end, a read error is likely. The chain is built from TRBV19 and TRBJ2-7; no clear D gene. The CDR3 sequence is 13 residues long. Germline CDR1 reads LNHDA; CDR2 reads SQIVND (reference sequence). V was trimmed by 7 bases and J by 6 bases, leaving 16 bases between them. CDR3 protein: CASNPHRYGEQYL. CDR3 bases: TGTGCCAGTAACCCTCATAGGTATGGCGAGCAGTACCTC.

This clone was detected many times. The CDR3 DNA reads TGTGCCAGCAGTTACCCCAAGGGAGCTTATAGCAATCAGCCCCAGCATTTT. Encoded protein: CASSYPKGAYSNQPQHF. The rearrangement links TRBV6-2 or TRBV6-3 to TRBJ1-5; D is unclear. The CDR3 extends over 17 amino acids. Trimming took 2 bases from V and 0 from J, leaving 14 bases between them. CDR1 is MNHEY, CDR2 SVGEGT, per germline.

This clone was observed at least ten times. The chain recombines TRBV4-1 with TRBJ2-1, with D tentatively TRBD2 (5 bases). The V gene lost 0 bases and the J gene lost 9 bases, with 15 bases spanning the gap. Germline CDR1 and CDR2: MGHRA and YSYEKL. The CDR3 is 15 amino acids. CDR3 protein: CASSQDHGSVPEQFF. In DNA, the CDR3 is TGCGCCAGCAGCCAAGATCATGGTAGCGTCCCTGAGCAGTTCTTC.

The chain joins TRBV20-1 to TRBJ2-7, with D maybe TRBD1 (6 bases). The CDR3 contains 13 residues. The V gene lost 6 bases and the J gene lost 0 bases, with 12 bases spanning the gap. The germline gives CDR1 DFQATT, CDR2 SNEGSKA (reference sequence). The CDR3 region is CSAPGVFSYEQYF. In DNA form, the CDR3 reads TGCAGTGCCCCAGGGGTATTCTCCTACGAGCAGTACTTC.

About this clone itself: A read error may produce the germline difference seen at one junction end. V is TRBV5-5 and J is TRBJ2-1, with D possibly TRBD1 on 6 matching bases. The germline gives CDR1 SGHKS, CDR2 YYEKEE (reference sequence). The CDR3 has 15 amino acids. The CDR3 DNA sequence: TGTTCCAGCAGCTTGGCTGGGGGCATGCTCAATGAGCAGTTCTTC. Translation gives CSSSLAGGMLNEQFF. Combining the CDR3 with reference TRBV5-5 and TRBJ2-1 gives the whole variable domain DAGVTQSPTHLIKTRGQQVTLRCSPISGHKSVSWYQQVLGQGPQFIFQYYEKEERGRGNFPDRFSARQFPNYSSELNVNALLLGDSALYLCSSSLAGGMLNEQFFGPGTRLTVL.

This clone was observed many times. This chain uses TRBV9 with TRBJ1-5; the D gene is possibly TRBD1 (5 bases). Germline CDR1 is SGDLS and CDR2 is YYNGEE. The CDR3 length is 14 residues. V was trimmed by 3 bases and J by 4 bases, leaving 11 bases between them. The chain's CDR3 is CASSAGLQNQPQHF. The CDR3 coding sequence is TGTGCCAGCAGCGCGGGACTGCAGAATCAGCCCCAGCATTTT.

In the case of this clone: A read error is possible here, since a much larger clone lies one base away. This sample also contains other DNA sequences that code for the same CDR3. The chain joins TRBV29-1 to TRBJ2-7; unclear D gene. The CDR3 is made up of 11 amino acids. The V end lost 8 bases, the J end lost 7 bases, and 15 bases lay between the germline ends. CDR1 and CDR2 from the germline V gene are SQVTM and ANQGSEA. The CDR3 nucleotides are TGCAGCTTCCTGGTAGGAAATGAGCAGTACTTC. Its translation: CSFLVGNEQYF.

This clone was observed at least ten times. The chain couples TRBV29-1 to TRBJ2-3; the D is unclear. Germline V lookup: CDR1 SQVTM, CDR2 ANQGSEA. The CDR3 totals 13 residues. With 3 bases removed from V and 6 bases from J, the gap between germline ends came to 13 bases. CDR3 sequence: CSVDGVTLDTQYF. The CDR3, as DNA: TGCAGCGTTGATGGCGTAACCCTCGATACGCAGTATTTT.